This T cell receptor (beta chain) was observed in a study of T cells in Graves' hyperthyroidism and ophthalmopathy. Between the trimmed V and J ends, which lost 5 bases and 3 bases, there was a span of 16 bases. This CDR3 is 15 amino acids long. What was amplified from RNA transcripts were TCR beta CDR3 regions. HTBI primers were employed in a first-round RT-PCR of the TCR CDR3. MiXCR was run by TCRdb on the multiplex PCR reads, yielding one entry per CDR3 protein. Among approximately 690,000 distinct CDR3 sequences, about 14% were seen once, and the ten largest hold around 13%. This clonotype showed up many times.

Sequences were obtained from blood. The source of this sequence is a woman in her fifties or sixties with Graves' ophthalmopathy. The chain employs TRBV12-3 or TRBV12-4 and TRBJ1-2; D not resolved. The CDR3 is CASSRDIGSHYGYTF. The CDR3 nucleotides read TGTGCCAGCAGTCGTGACATAGGATCCCACTATGGCTACACCTTC.